The clone carrying this T cell receptor beta chain appeared a few times. Its matching antigen is unknown. This CDR3 has 13 amino acids. Germline CDR1 and CDR2: SGHTA and FQGNSA. V shed 1 base, J shed 15 bases, and the junction held 7 bases outside the gene matches. Combining a sample-barcoded 5' primer with a J-beta primer mix, a second PCR ran for 7 to 11 cycles. With 12 random nucleotides, a template-switch adaptor tagged each individual cDNA molecule. From the 5' RACE reads, TCRdb called clonotypes with MiXCR, one entry per CDR3 protein. The sample lists about a million distinct CDR3 sequences; roughly two fifths were seen once. This specimen belongs to a study of blood T cells in healthy people across ages. Study-level points and caveats: Whereas aged donors had fewer naive CD4+ cells, long-lived donors had more of them and higher diversity.

The sequenced sample was blood. This sequence joins TRBV7-2 and TRBJ2-1, with 9 bases aligning to TRBD2. The source is a man younger than 35 in good health. As DNA, the CDR3 is TGTGCCAGCAGCTTAGTCTCTAGCGGGGTGGGGTTCTTC. It translates to CASSLVSSGVGFF.